The present T cell receptor (beta chain) was sequenced within a study of blood T cell repertoires in COVID-19. Overall study: Samples of COVID-19 (acute and convalescent) were obtained from the United States, Italy and Spain. Sample material is recorded as cDNA or gDNA derived from T cells, B-cell-depleted T cells, or PBMCs.

Per the study methods: Amplification of reference gene primers provided the estimated nucleated cell counts. Libraries were prepared by immunoSEQ multiplex PCR; TCRdb keeps only in-frame clonotypes and omits some of them. V, J and clone size are those of that table, while D and trimming were read from the DNA. The table shows about 190,000 clones, with 70% to 80% occurring only once. This CDR3 contains 14 residues. Per the germline V gene, CDR1 is MDHEN and CDR2 is SYDVKM. Trimming shortened V by 7 bases and J by 1 base, and 13 bases separated the two germline ends. Sequenced input: peripheral blood. V is TRBV28 and J is TRBJ2-5; maybe TRBD2 (6 bases). The receptor comes from a woman between 45 and 65 years old with acute or convalescent COVID-19. CDR3 loop: CASIRGLGQETQYF. The CDR3 nucleotides read TGTGCCAGCATCCGGGGACTGGGCCAAGAGACCCAGTACTTC.